Presented here are 10 T cell receptor beta chains from one specimen sequenced in a study of CD8 T cells in ankylosing spondylitis. General study points: Among TCR beta sequences, a motif of several highly homologous variants appeared characteristic of ankylosing spondylitis blood.

A single record per CDR3 protein comes from TCRdb applying MiXCR to the 5' RACE reads. The table includes roughly 220,000 distinct CDR3 sequences, about 17% detected once. These TCRs are of unknown antigen specificity. The source material was blood, either unsorted or a sorted T cell fraction (not recorded which). These receptors all stem from a male donor with ankylosing spondylitis.

This clonotype was recorded a few times. The chain links TRBV12-3 or TRBV12-4 to TRBJ1-1; no clear D. This CDR3 spans 13 amino acids. Trimming cost V 2 bases and J 3 bases, with 7 bases left between them. The CDR3 DNA is TGTGCCAGCAGTTTACCTACTTACACTGAAGCTTTCTTT. Translation gives CASSLPTYTEAFF.

The chain carries TRBV7-9 and TRBJ2-7, with 7 bases identical to TRBD1. In germline, CDR1 is SEHNR, CDR2 FQNEAQ (reference sequence). V was pared by 1 base and J by 4 bases, with 7 bases of the junction left unmatched. CDR3 size: 15 residues. The DNA for the CDR3 is TGTGCCAGCAGCTTAGAAGGCCAGGGGGTTTACGAGCAGTACTTC. Protein product: CASSLEGQGVYEQYF.

The chain joins TRBV7-9 to TRBJ2-1; a weak D match, TRBD2 (5 bases). V dropped 1 base and J dropped 9 bases, with 13 bases sitting between them. From germline, CDR1 is SEHNR and CDR2 FQNEAQ (reference sequence). The CDR3 sequence is 14 residues long. Here the CDR3 reads CASSLVLVGAEQFF. The CDR3 nucleotides are TGTGCCAGCAGCTTAGTCCTAGTGGGAGCTGAGCAGTTCTTC. Drawing the rest from reference TRBV7-9 and TRBJ2-1, the complete variable domain is DTGVSQNPRHKITKRGQNVTFRCDPISEHNRLYWYRQTLGQGPEFLTYFQNEAQLEKSRLLSDRFSAERPKGSFSTLEIQRTEQGDSAMYLCASSLVLVGAEQFFGPGTRLTVL.

This clonotype was seen a handful of times. This sequence joins TRBV9 and TRBJ2-1; 11 bases agree with TRBD2. Germline V gives CDR1 SGDLS, CDR2 YYNGEE. Unmatched junction bases numbered 4, after V lost 4 bases and J lost 4 bases. The CDR3 covers 15 residues. This chain's CDR3 is CASSRGLAEYNEQFF. CDR3 bases: TGTGCCAGCAGCAGGGGACTAGCGGAGTACAATGAGCAGTTCTTC.

J is TRBJ2-7 and V is TRBV11-2, with 10 bases matching TRBD1. The junction had 6 bases not matched to a gene; V was cut back by 1 base and J by 6 bases. Germline values: CDR1 SGHAT, CDR2 FQNNGV. The length of the CDR3 is 15 residues. The DNA for the CDR3 is TGTGCCAGCAGCTTAGGCGGGGACAGGGGAAGCGAGCAGTACTTC. Its protein is CASSLGGDRGSEQYF.

The genes are TRBV20-1 and TRBJ2-7; the D is unclear. CDR1 DFQATT and CDR2 SNEGSKA come from the germline V gene (reference sequence). V was cut by 0 bases and J by 5 bases, with 17 bases left in between. The CDR3 is 15 amino acids. CDR3 region: CSARDPIVETNEQYF. The CDR3 nucleotides read TGCAGTGCTAGAGACCCCATTGTAGAGACGAACGAGCAGTACTTC.

This clonotype came up many times. The chain uses TRBV7-9 and TRBJ2-7; D uncertain. Germline V gene lookup returns CDR1 SEHNR and CDR2 FQNEAQ (reference sequence). The CDR3 length is 12 residues. Trimming cost V 6 bases and J 2 bases, with 8 bases left between them. CDR3 sequence: CASSLTAYEQYF. In nucleotides, the CDR3 is TGTGCCAGCAGTTTAACAGCCTACGAGCAGTACTTC. The complete variable domain, with remaining parts taken from reference TRBV7-9 and TRBJ2-7, reads DTGVSQNPRHKITKRGQNVTFRCDPISEHNRLYWYRQTLGQGPEFLTYFQNEAQLEKSRLLSDRFSAERPKGSFSTLEIQRTEQGDSAMYLCASSLTAYEQYFGPGTRLTVT.

The chain is built from TRBV12-3 or TRBV12-4 and TRBJ1-1, with TRBD1 matching over 8 bases. The CDR3 spans 19 residues. J lost 0 bases, V lost 4 bases, and 16 bases had no gene match. The CDR3 loop reads CASSSSWDRLDGLNTEAFF. The CDR3 DNA reads as TGTGCCAGCAGTTCAAGCTGGGACAGGCTAGACGGGCTGAACACTGAAGCTTTCTTT.

Of note for this clonotype: A read error may account for a junction end that differs from germline. The V call is TRBV7-9, the J call TRBJ2-7; 7 nucleotides agree with TRBD1. The CDR3 covers 12 residues. Germline V gene lookup returns CDR1 SEHNR and CDR2 FQNEAQ (reference sequence). CDR3 region: CACRTGDYEQYF. The CDR3 nucleotides are TGTGCCTGCAGGACAGGTGACTACGAGCAGTACTTC.

V gene TRBV4-1 combines with J gene TRBJ2-1, with D tentatively TRBD2 (6 bases). Trimming shortened V by 5 bases and J by 6 bases, and 14 bases separated the two germline ends. Germline assignment: CDR1 MGHRA and CDR2 YSYEKL. CDR3 length: 14 residues. The CDR3 region is CASSDAGLGNEQFF. Here the CDR3 DNA reads TGCGCCAGCAGCGATGCGGGATTGGGCAATGAGCAGTTCTTC.